This T cell receptor (beta chain) was recorded in a study of T cell responses to AZD1222 COVID-19 vaccine. Study results and caveats: Among vaccine-associated CD4 TCRs, coverage spanned spike, with dominance at 160-218 and 743-854. Compared with day 0, the breadth and depth of the Spike-specific TCR repertoire rose significantly after two doses of AZD1222.

The protocol was immunoSEQ multiplex PCR, while the TCRdb copy is restricted to in-frame clones and leaves out a portion. The sample includes 150,000 to 200,000 clones, 85% to 90% of them seen just once. Remarks on this clone: What it recognizes is unknown.

V lost 4 bases, J lost 3 bases, and 3 bases lay in between. The CDR3 runs to 11 residues. Germline assignment: CDR1 SNHLY and CDR2 FYNNEI. This receptor was identified in an adult in good health. The chain has TRBV2 and TRBJ1-1; D remains unclear. The sequencing used peripheral blood, collected on day 0 of MenACWY control vaccination. The DNA of the CDR3 is TGTGCCAGCAGTGCTCACACTGAAGCTTTCTTT. Its translation: CASSAHTEAFF.